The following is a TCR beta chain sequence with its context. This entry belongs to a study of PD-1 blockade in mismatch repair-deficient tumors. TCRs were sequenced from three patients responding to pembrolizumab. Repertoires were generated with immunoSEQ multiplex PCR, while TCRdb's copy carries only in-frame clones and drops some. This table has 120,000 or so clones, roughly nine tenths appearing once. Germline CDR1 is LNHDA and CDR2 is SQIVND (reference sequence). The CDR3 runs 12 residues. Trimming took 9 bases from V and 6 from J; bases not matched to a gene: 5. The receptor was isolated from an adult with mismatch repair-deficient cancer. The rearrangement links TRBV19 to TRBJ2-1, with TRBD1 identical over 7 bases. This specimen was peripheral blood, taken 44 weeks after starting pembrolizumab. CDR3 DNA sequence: TGTGCCAGCGGGACAGTGGGCAATGAGCAGTTCTTC. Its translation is CASGTVGNEQFF.